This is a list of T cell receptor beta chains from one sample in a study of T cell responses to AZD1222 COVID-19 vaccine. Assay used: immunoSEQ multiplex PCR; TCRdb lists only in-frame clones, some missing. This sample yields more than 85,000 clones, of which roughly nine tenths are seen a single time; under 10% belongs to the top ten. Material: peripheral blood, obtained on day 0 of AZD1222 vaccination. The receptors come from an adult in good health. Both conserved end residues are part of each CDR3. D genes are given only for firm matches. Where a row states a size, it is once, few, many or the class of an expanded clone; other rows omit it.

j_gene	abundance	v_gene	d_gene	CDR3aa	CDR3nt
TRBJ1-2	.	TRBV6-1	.	CASSEARGSNLPNFHGYTF	TGTGCCAGCAGTGAAGCGCGGGGCAGTAACTTGCCAAACTTCCATGGCTACACCTTC
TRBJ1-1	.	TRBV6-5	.	CASRSPEDRAFF	TGTGCCAGCAGATCGCCCGAGGATCGTGCTTTCTTT
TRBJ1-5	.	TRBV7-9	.	CASSLAIGSNQPQHF	TGTGCCAGCAGCTTAGCGATTGGTAGCAATCAGCCCCAGCATTTT
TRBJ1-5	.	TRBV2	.	CASKTDENQPQHF	TGTGCCAGCAAGACAGACGAAAATCAGCCCCAGCATTTT
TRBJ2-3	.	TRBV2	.	CASSESPHTDTQYF	TGTGCCAGCAGTGAAAGTCCCCACACAGATACGCAGTATTTT
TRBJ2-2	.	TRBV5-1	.	CASSLAGPTGELFF	TGCGCCAGCAGCTTGGCAGGCCCAACCGGGGAGCTGTTTTTT
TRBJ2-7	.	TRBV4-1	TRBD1	CASSPPFGQGTREQYF	TGCGCCAGCAGTCCCCCCTTTGGACAGGGGACACGGGAGCAGTACTTC
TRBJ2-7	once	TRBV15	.	CATSRDLYEQYF	TGTGCCACCAGCAGAGATTTGTACGAGCAGTACTTC
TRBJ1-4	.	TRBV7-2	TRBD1	CASSPFGTGGNEKLFF	TGTGCCAGCAGCCCCTTCGGTACAGGGGGTAATGAAAAACTGTTTTTT
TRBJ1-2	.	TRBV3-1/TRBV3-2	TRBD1	CASSQDDRANYGYTF	TGTGCCAGCAGCCAAGATGACAGGGCTAACTATGGCTACACCTTC
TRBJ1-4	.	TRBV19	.	CASSTTVTNEKLFF	TGTGCCAGTAGTACGACAGTAACTAATGAAAAACTGTTTTTT
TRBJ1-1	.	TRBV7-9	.	CASSLDGEAFF	TGTGCCAGCAGCTTAGACGGAGAAGCTTTCTTT
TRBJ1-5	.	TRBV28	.	CASRKYGDQPQHF	TGTGCCAGCAGGAAGTACGGGGATCAGCCCCAGCATTTT